The 22 T cell receptor beta chains below all came from one sample that was sequenced in a study of shared clonotypes between healthy human individuals. Generated by immunoSEQ multiplex PCR, the TCRdb table keeps only in-frame clones and is missing some. Of around 1.4 million clones in the sample, 98% were seen once. Sequencing was done on a sample of naive CD4+ T cells sorted from blood. Subset defined: CD45RA+ positively selected. These TCRs come from a man aged 25 to 40 in good health.

CDR3 in amino acids: CASSLLPGEKKTQYF. The CDR3 coding sequence is TGTGCCAGCAGCTTACTGCCAGGGGAGAAGAAGACCCAGTACTTC. J is TRBJ2-5 and V is TRBV7-9; TRBD1 is a possible D gene (6 bases). This CDR3 has 15 residues. Trimming stripped 2 bases from V and 6 bases from J, with 16 bases between. The germline V gene has CDR1 SEHNR and CDR2 FQNEAQ (reference sequence). Variable domain in full (rest from reference TRBV7-9 and TRBJ2-5): DTGVSQNPRHKITKRGQNVTFRCDPISEHNRLYWYRQTLGQGPEFLTYFQNEAQLEKSRLLSDRFSAERPKGSFSTLEIQRTEQGDSAMYLCASSLLPGEKKTQYFGPGTRLLVL.

The genes are TRBV5-1 and TRBJ1-1, with D perhaps TRBD1 (6 bases). The CDR3 loop spans 13 amino acids. Between the trimmed V and J ends, which lost 0 bases and 5 bases, there was a span of 8 bases. CDR1 and CDR2 (germline): SGHRS, YFSETQ. In DNA form, the CDR3 reads TGCGCCAGCAGCTTGGAACAGGGAACTGAAGCTTTCTTT. Translation: CASSLEQGTEAFF.

The genes are TRBV5-5 and TRBJ2-2; 8 nucleotides align to TRBD1. The CDR3 contains 15 residues. Germline assignment: CDR1 SGHKS and CDR2 YYEKEE (reference sequence). Losses at the gene ends were 2 bases for V and 4 bases for J; bases not matched to a gene: 4. CDR3 DNA sequence: TGTGCCAGCAGCTTCCGGACAGGGACCACCGGGGAGCTGTTTTTT. The encoded protein is CASSFRTGTTGELFF.

On this clone: An end of the junction differs from the germline gene, which may be a read error. The genes are TRBV7-2 and TRBJ2-1; D ambiguous. The V gene's germline CDR1 is SGHTA and CDR2 FQGNSA. This CDR3 has 11 residues. DNA for the CDR3: TGTGCCGGCAGCTTAAATAATGAGCAGTTCTTC. Amino acid sequence: CAGSLNNEQFF.

The chain joins TRBV5-1 to TRBJ2-2; the D call may be TRBD1 or TRBD2 (5 bases each). The CDR3 consists of 17 residues. Trimming shortened V by 4 bases and J by 5 bases, and 21 bases separated the two germline ends. From germline, CDR1 is SGHRS and CDR2 YFSETQ. The CDR3 sequence is CASSLLFSGTGTGELFF. CDR3 nucleotides: TGCGCCAGCAGCCTACTTTTTTCCGGGACGGGGACCGGGGAGCTGTTTTTT.

In this sample, this clone turned up once. This rearrangement joins TRBV19 to TRBJ1-5; the match to TRBD1 covers 9 bases. Germline CDR1 reads LNHDA; CDR2 reads SQIVND (reference sequence). The trim removed 7 bases at V and 0 bases at J, leaving 4 bases unmatched. This CDR3 is 15 amino acids long. CDR3 nucleotide sequence: TGTGCCAGTAACAGGGGGCAGGGTAGCAATCAGCCCCAGCATTTT. Protein sequence: CASNRGQGSNQPQHF.

In its sample, this clone was seen once. The chain couples TRBV7-9 to TRBJ1-2, with TRBD1 identical over 7 bases. The CDR3 sequence is 19 residues long. Germline CDR1 and CDR2: SEHNR and FQNEAQ (reference sequence). The ends lost 4 bases at V and 4 bases at J; junction bases unmatched: 21. The CDR3 coding sequence is TGTGCCAGCAGCTCCCTTCGCCTTGAGACTCAGGGGGGTGGCTATGGCTACACCTTC. Residues: CASSSLRLETQGGGYGYTF.

The chain has TRBV19 and TRBJ1-2; D is undetermined. Deletions cut 4 bases from V and 8 bases from J, with 11 bases between. This CDR3 is built from 12 residues. Germline values: CDR1 LNHDA, CDR2 SQIVND (reference sequence). CDR3 nucleotides: TGTGCCAGTAGTAATACTCCCCTGGGCTACACCTTC. Translation: CASSNTPLGYTF.

V is TRBV11-2 and J is TRBJ2-3, with D possibly matching TRBD2 (6 bases). This CDR3 is 16 amino acids long. The V gene lost 1 base and the J gene lost 6 bases, with 17 bases spanning the gap. CDR1 SGHAT and CDR2 FQNNGV come from the germline V gene. This CDR3 is CASSLGPGVTADTQYF. The CDR3 nucleotides read TGTGCCAGCAGCTTAGGCCCGGGGGTCACAGCGGATACGCAGTATTTT.

The rearrangement uses TRBV6-1 and TRBJ2-5, with 9 bases that match TRBD1. Germline V gene lookup returns CDR1 MNHNS and CDR2 SASEGT. Losses at the gene ends were 4 bases for V and 4 bases for J; bases not matched to a gene: 10. The CDR3 totals 16 residues. The CDR3 nucleotides are TGTGCCAGCAGTGTCGACAGGGGGGAGTTCGGAGAGACCCAGTACTTC. Protein: CASSVDRGEFGETQYF.

In nucleotides, the CDR3 is TGTGCCAGCAGTTACTCAGGCTCCCCGACCACAGATACGCAGTATTTT. Translated: CASSYSGSPTTDTQYF. J is TRBJ2-3 and V is TRBV6-5, with D unresolved. This CDR3 contains 16 residues. Looked up from germline, CDR1 is MNHEY and CDR2 is SVGAGI. V lost 0 bases and J 2 bases, leaving 12 bases between the germline ends.

The chain employs TRBV11-3 and TRBJ2-1; 9 bases match TRBD2. J lost 7 bases, V lost 5 bases, and 6 bases had no gene match. CDR1 and CDR2 from the germline V gene are SGHNT and YENEEA. The CDR3 loop spans 14 amino acids. CDR3 residues: CASSRVSGSNEQFF. DNA for the CDR3: TGTGCCAGCAGCCGAGTTAGCGGGAGTAATGAGCAGTTCTTC. The whole variable domain, filled in from reference TRBV11-3 and TRBJ2-1, reads EAGVVQSPRYKIIEKKQPVAFWCNPISGHNTLYWYLQNLGQGPELLIRYENEEAVDDSQLPKDRFSAERLKGVDSTLKIQPAELGDSAVYLCASSRVSGSNEQFFGPGTRLTVL.

This chain joins TRBV14 and TRBJ2-2; D remains unclear. V was trimmed by 6 bases and J by 2 bases, leaving 7 bases between them. The germline gives CDR1 SGHDN, CDR2 FVKESK. This CDR3 spans 13 amino acids. The CDR3 DNA reads as TGTGCCAGCAGGACCTTTAACACCGGGGAGCTGTTTTTT. It translates to CASRTFNTGELFF.

This chain joins TRBV7-8 and TRBJ1-1; possibly TRBD1 for D (5 bases). Trimming shortened V by 3 bases and J by 3 bases, and 11 bases separated the two germline ends. The V gene's germline CDR1 is SGHVS and CDR2 FQNEAQ. CDR3 size: 14 residues. The CDR3 spells CASSFYGGDTEAFF. The CDR3 DNA reads as TGTGCCAGCAGCTTCTACGGGGGGGACACTGAAGCTTTCTTT.

This clone was seen a single time. This CDR3 reads CASSWGLASSTDTQYF. The CDR3, as DNA: TGCGCCAGCAGCTGGGGGCTAGCATCTAGCACAGATACGCAGTATTTT. This rearrangement joins TRBV5-1 to TRBJ2-3; possibly TRBD1 for D (6 bases). The ends were cut back, 3 bases at V and 0 bases at J, with 14 bases in the middle. CDR3 size: 16 residues. Germline CDR1 reads SGHRS; CDR2 reads YFSETQ.

The J gene is TRBJ2-5, the V gene TRBV5-4, with D perhaps matching TRBD2 (5 bases). The CDR3 spans 14 residues. The V end was cut by 4 bases, the J end by 4 bases, with 14 bases between. Looked up from germline, CDR1 is SGHNT and CDR2 is YYREEE (reference sequence). CDR3 loop: CASSTTRMGETQYF. In DNA form, the CDR3 reads TGTGCCAGCAGCACAACTAGGATGGGAGAGACCCAGTACTTC.

This chain joins TRBV7-3 and TRBJ2-3; the D gene is possibly TRBD2 (6 bases). V shed 2 bases and J shed 3 bases, with 12 bases lying between them. The CDR3 is made up of 15 amino acids. CDR1 and CDR2 from the germline V gene are SGHTA and FQGTGA. The CDR3 is CASSLGGSRTDTQYF. The CDR3 DNA follows: TGTGCCAGCAGCTTAGGAGGGAGTAGGACAGATACGCAGTATTTT.

The chain links TRBV10-3 to TRBJ2-1; 10 positions agree with TRBD2. The germline gives CDR1 ENHRY, CDR2 SYGVKD. After removal of 5 bases from V and 5 bases from J, the junction contained 6 bases not matched to a gene. The CDR3 is made up of 15 amino acids. CDR3 in amino acids: CAISSLAGVDNEQFF. The CDR3 DNA is TGTGCCATCAGTTCTCTAGCGGGAGTAGACAATGAGCAGTTCTTC.

The chain links TRBV28 to TRBJ2-1; D possibly uses TRBD1 or TRBD2 (6 bases each). Trimming stripped 4 bases from V and 15 bases from J, with 13 bases between. CDR3 size: 11 residues. CDR1 MDHEN and CDR2 SYDVKM come from the germline V gene. DNA of the CDR3: TGTGCCAGCAGTTCGCGACTAGGGGGGTTCTTC. Translation: CASSSRLGGFF. Full variable domain (missing parts from reference TRBV28 and TRBJ2-1): DVKVTQSSRYLVKRTGEKVFLECVQDMDHENMFWYRQDPGLGLRLIYFSYDVKMKEKGDIPEGYSVSREKKERFSLILESASTNQTSMYLCASSSRLGGFFGPGTRLTVL.

V usage is TRBV19 and J usage is TRBJ1-2; TRBD1 aligns across 7 bases. Germline V gene sequence: CDR1 LNHDA, CDR2 SQIVND (reference sequence). After removal of 7 bases from V and 5 bases from J, the junction contained 7 bases not matched to a gene. This CDR3 has 13 residues. The CDR3 loop is CASNLGQLYGYTF. The CDR3 coding sequence is TGTGCCAGTAACCTGGGACAGCTTTATGGCTACACCTTC. Using reference TRBV19 and TRBJ1-2 for the parts outside the CDR3, the full variable domain is DGGITQSPKYLFRKEGQNVTLSCEQNLNHDAMYWYRQDPGQGLRLIYYSQIVNDFQKGDIAEGYSVSREKKESFPLTVTSAQKNPTAFYLCASNLGQLYGYTFGSGTRLTVV.

The V call is TRBV2, the J call TRBJ2-7; TRBD1 is a possible D gene (6 bases). V was shortened by 5 bases and J by 2 bases, with 19 bases between the two germline ends. The CDR3 runs 16 residues. Per germline, CDR1 SNHLY and CDR2 FYNNEI. The CDR3 DNA is TGTGCCAGCAGTCCCGACTGGACAGATAGAGCCTACGAGCAGTACTTC. Its translation: CASSPDWTDRAYEQYF.

The CDR3 DNA is TGTGCCAGCTCACCAACCGGGATCTTGGGGGGCGAGCAGTACTTC. This gives the protein CASSPTGILGGEQYF. The rearrangement joins TRBV18 to TRBJ2-7, with a weak D call TRBD2 (6 bases). Germline-derived CDR1 and CDR2 are KGHSH and LQKENI. Trimming stripped 2 bases from V and 6 bases from J, with 17 bases between. The CDR3 covers 15 residues.